This TCR beta chain was identified during a study of glioma-infiltrating T cells after dendritic cell vaccination. Primers: 60 V beta forward and 13 J beta reverse. The method was immunoSEQ multiplex PCR; TCRdb's version includes in-frame clones alone and lacks a portion of them. The sample contains tens of thousands of clones, roughly 83% of which appear only once. Time point: after dendritic cell vaccination, including at tumor progression/relapse. V was cut by 4 bases and J by 5 bases, with 15 bases left in between. Germline assignment: CDR1 MNHEY and CDR2 SMNVEV (reference sequence). This CDR3 has 14 residues.

The source was blood, collected after dendritic cell vaccination. This TCR was sampled from a human donor with glioblastoma. V and J are TRBV27 and TRBJ2-7, with D maybe TRBD2 (6 bases). In DNA form, the CDR3 reads TGTGCCAGCAGTTCGCGGGGAGGTGGCAACGAGCAGTACTTC. It specifies CASSSRGGGNEQYF.